Listed below are T cell receptor beta chains from one sample, sequenced in a study of long-term antiretroviral therapy in people with HIV. TCRdb's table, derived via immunoSEQ multiplex PCR, lists solely in-frame clones and lacks some. The top ten clones hold around 10% of a sample with roughly 16,000 clones, about 86% of them seen once. The sequences come from unsorted PBMCs, collected 0.3 years before starting antiretroviral therapy. The receptors were sampled from a man aged 50-60 years with HIV. Each CDR3 is given without its conserved first and last residue. The order of the fields is V gene, J gene, CDR3 protein.

TRBV10-3	TRBJ2-7	AISESGTLTYEQY
TRBV15	TRBJ2-2	ATRLRMNTGELF
TRBV6-4	TRBJ2-7	ASSVRGHTYEQY
TRBV28	TRBJ1-5	ASRARDSNQPQH
TRBV15	TRBJ2-7	ATSSWGTYEQY
TRBV7-6	TRBJ2-2	ASSAARGGPGGELF
TRBV27	TRBJ1-1	ASSRFRVVPNVPNTEAF
TRBV7-2	TRBJ2-7	ASSLVPALTGEQY
TRBV4-3	TRBJ2-6	ASSQDGGASGANVLT
TRBV28	TRBJ1-5	ASSQEDGSNQPQH
TRBV4-1	TRBJ2-3	ASSQLPGGTSTDTQY
TRBV13	TRBJ2-1	ASSSGVYNEQF
TRBV4-3	TRBJ1-2	ASSLGGGLYT
TRBV30	TRBJ2-3	AWSVVFTDTQY
TRBV7-9	TRBJ2-1	ASSLRGQGIYNEQF
TRBV7-3	TRBJ1-4	ASSSSGVTNEKLF
TRBV10-3	TRBJ1-1	AISKTGGSDTEAF
TRBV5-5	TRBJ1-2	ASSPIDRADGYT
TRBV6-5	TRBJ2-3	ASSYLSGRAVNTQY
TRBV5-1	TRBJ1-3	ASSHPGNTIY
TRBV30	TRBJ2-3	AWSPDFTDTQY
TRBV27	TRBJ2-7	ASGTRGSYEQY
TRBV5-1	TRBJ2-1	ASMGQGARSSYNEQF
TRBV5-6	TRBJ2-7	ASSLRGQGVYEQY
TRBV5-1	TRBJ1-2	ASSLTQGVVT
TRBV5-4	TRBJ2-5	ASSGGRAQETQY
TRBV7-8	TRBJ2-7	ASSLVLRDRAYEQY
TRBV7-8	TRBJ2-1	ASSYLEGKSSYNEQF
TRBV6-5	TRBJ2-4	ASRSGDIQY
TRBV14	TRBJ2-2	ASSQGTGVSSTGELF
TRBV7-8	TRBJ1-1	ASSLNRDKNTEAF
TRBV28	TRBJ2-3	ASSFAGGSTDTQY
TRBV19	TRBJ2-1	ASSVLAGVGNEQF
TRBV10-1	TRBJ1-1	ASSYPKDRGMYTEAF
TRBV25-1	TRBJ1-3	ASSDRTGGNTIY
TRBV9	TRBJ1-5	ASSVGSHVDQPQH
TRBV2	TRBJ2-7	ASSEELSLYRIDEQY
TRBV10-3	TRBJ2-1	ATSDPGLGDEQF
TRBV27	TRBJ1-4	ASSFSPGQGGEKLF
TRBV25-1	TRBJ2-7	ASSDRQGAIYEQY
TRBV6-4	TRBJ2-3	ASSDPNGGPDTQY
TRBV15	TRBJ2-1	ATSRGGGRGDGEQF
TRBV28	TRBJ1-5	ASRGNRVGQPQH
TRBV19	TRBJ2-2	ASSARPSNTGELF
TRBV10-1	TRBJ2-7	ASSDPMTGGSYEQY
TRBV4-3	TRBJ2-1	ASSQDRAAYNEQF
TRBV7-9	TRBJ1-3	ASSPGTESGNTIY
TRBV11-2	TRBJ1-1	ASSFWTGVSEAF
TRBV5-1	TRBJ2-3	ASSLGAAGTSTDTQY
TRBV28	TRBJ2-7	ASSFTGSRYEQY
TRBV30	TRBJ1-2	AWSPTRRIYGYT
TRBV29-1	TRBJ1-2	SVEGGPNYGYT
TRBV29-1	TRBJ2-1	SVEDLVNSYNEQF
TRBV28	TRBJ1-1	ASSSLGQGNTEAF
TRBV11-2	TRBJ2-2	ASSFRAGELF
TRBV10-1	TRBJ2-2	ASSELGNTGELF
TRBV19	TRBJ1-2	ASSIGGGYT
TRBV4-3	TRBJ1-5	ASSPYWGNQPQH
TRBV7-8	TRBJ1-1	ASSSQRLHSGGTEAF
TRBV4-3	TRBJ2-2	ASSQGDRVTGELF